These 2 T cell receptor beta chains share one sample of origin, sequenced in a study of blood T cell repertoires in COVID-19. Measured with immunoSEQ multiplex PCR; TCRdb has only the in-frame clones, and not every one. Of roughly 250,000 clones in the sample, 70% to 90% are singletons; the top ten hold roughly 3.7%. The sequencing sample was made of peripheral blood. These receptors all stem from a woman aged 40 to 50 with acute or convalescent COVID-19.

In DNA, the CDR3 is TGTGCCACCAGTGACCAGGGACTAGCGGGGGGCTTAGCGAACACCGGGGAGCTGTTTTTT. This gives the protein CATSDQGLAGGLANTGELFF. The chain has TRBV24-1 and TRBJ2-2; 15 nucleotides align to TRBD2. Germline values: CDR1 KGHDR, CDR2 SFDVKD. The CDR3 contains 20 residues. V dropped 4 bases and J dropped 0; count of bases not matched to a gene: 8.

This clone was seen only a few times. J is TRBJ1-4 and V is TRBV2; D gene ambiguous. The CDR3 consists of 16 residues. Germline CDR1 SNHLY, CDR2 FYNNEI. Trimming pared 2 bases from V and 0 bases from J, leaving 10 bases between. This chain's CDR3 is CASSERLQATNEKLFF. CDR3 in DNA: TGTGCCAGCAGTGAAAGGTTGCAGGCAACTAATGAAAAACTGTTTTTT.